Listed below are T cell receptor beta chains from one sample, sequenced in a study of shared clonotypes between healthy human individuals. The method was immunoSEQ multiplex PCR; TCRdb's version includes in-frame clones alone and lacks a portion of them. The data contain some 2.4 million clones, more than 85% of them singletons. Material: naive CD4+ T cells from PBMCs. These receptors came from a man younger than 35 in good health. Some clones in this sample may be carry-over from other donors' samples. Both conserved end residues are part of each CDR3. A D gene is named only where the DNA matches it firmly. Rows give clone size only sometimes, using once, few, many, or a class for an expanded clone.

clone_size	v_call	d_call	j_call	cdr3_nt	cdr3_aa
.	TRBV29-1	.	TRBJ2-7	TGCAGCGTTGAAGTGGGCAGTGGGTTCGGGGAGCAGTACTTC	CSVEVGSGFGEQYF
few	TRBV7-2	.	TRBJ1-1	TGTGCCAGCTTCAGGGATGAGAACACTGAAGCTTTCTTT	CASFRDENTEAFF
.	TRBV25-1	.	TRBJ1-5	TGTGCCAGCAGTGAATCAGGCCGGAGCAATCAGCCCCAGCATTTT	CASSESGRSNQPQHF
.	TRBV18	.	TRBJ2-4	TGTGCCAGCTCAAGCGACAGTTCGGACATTCAGTACTTC	CASSSDSSDIQYF
.	TRBV5-1	TRBD1	TRBJ2-7	TGCGCCAGCAGCGTAGGGGGCCTGGCCTACGAGCAGTACTTC	CASSVGGLAYEQYF
.	TRBV19	TRBD1	TRBJ2-3	TGTGCCAGTAGTAGGATTACAGGGGGGAACACAGATACGCAGTATTTT	CASSRITGGNTDTQYF
.	TRBV28	.	TRBJ1-2	TGTGCCAGCAGTTCGACAGGCGCCTGGGGGCATGGCTACACCTTC	CASSSTGAWGHGYTF
.	TRBV5-6	.	TRBJ2-2	TGTGCCAGCAGCTTGGCCGCGACGAACACCGGGGAGCTGTTTTTT	CASSLAATNTGELFF
.	TRBV27	.	TRBJ1-4	TGTGCCAGCAGTTTATCCCAGGGAAGGGGTGAAAAACTGTTTTTT	CASSLSQGRGEKLFF
.	TRBV7-8	.	TRBJ2-5	TGTGCCAGCAGCTTAGTACCCCTAGGAGAGACCCAGTACTTC	CASSLVPLGETQYF
.	TRBV9	TRBD2	TRBJ2-1	TGTGCCAGCAGCCCCAAGGGGACTAGCGGATACAATGAGCAGTTCTTC	CASSPKGTSGYNEQFF
once	TRBV5-4	TRBD2	TRBJ2-2	TGTGCCAGCAGCCCCGGACTAGCGGGAGTGTACACCGGGGAGCTGTTTTTT	CASSPGLAGVYTGELFF
.	TRBV7-2	.	TRBJ2-7	TGTGCCATCCGGGACATCTCCTACGAGCAGTACTTC	CAIRDISYEQYF
.	TRBV7-9	TRBD1	TRBJ1-3	TGTGCCAGCAGGAAAAAGGGGGCTGGACTTTCTGGAAACACCATATATTTT	CASRKKGAGLSGNTIYF
.	TRBV10-3	.	TRBJ1-5	TGTGCCATACAGGACCCGATTGGCAATCAGCCCCAGCATTTT	CAIQDPIGNQPQHF
.	TRBV6-5	TRBD1	TRBJ1-1	TGTGCCAGCAGTTACCCCGAACAGGGGGTGTACACTGAAGCTTTCTTT	CASSYPEQGVYTEAFF
once	TRBV5-6	TRBD1	TRBJ1-3	TGTGCCAGCAGCTTGGCGGGACAGGTTCGCTCTGGAAACACCATATATTTT	CASSLAGQVRSGNTIYF
.	TRBV30	TRBD2	TRBJ2-7	TGTGCCTGGAGTGTACTACTAGCGGGAGAGAGCGACGAGCAGTACTTC	CAWSVLLAGESDEQYF
.	TRBV5-1	.	TRBJ2-7	TGCGCCAGCAGCTTGCCTCAGGGGGGCGGCTCCTACGAGCAGTACTTC	CASSLPQGGGSYEQYF
.	TRBV7-7	TRBD2	TRBJ2-5	TGTGCCAGCAGCTTAGCGCATAGCGGGGAAGAGACCCAGTACTTC	CASSLAHSGEETQYF
.	TRBV11-2	TRBD2	TRBJ2-3	TGTGCCAGCAGCATAACTAGCGTCACGCAGTATTTT	CASSITSVTQYF
.	TRBV7-3	.	TRBJ2-2	TGTGCCAGCAGCCCCGGACAGACATTATACACCGGGGAGCTGTTTTTT	CASSPGQTLYTGELFF
.	TRBV7-9	TRBD1	TRBJ2-6	TGTGCCAGCAGCTTATCCGGGACAGCAAACTCTGGGGCCAACGTCCTGACTTTC	CASSLSGTANSGANVLTF
.	TRBV5-1	TRBD1	TRBJ2-5	TGCGCCAGCAGACCCCCGGGAACACAGGGGGCTGGGGAGACCCAGTACTTC	CASRPPGTQGAGETQYF
.	TRBV10-3	TRBD2	TRBJ2-1	TGTGCCATCAGTTATTTGCGACGGGAGGGGGAACAGTTCTTC	CAISYLRREGEQFF
.	TRBV10-1	.	TRBJ2-7	TGCGCCAGCAGTGCCACACTATCCTCCTACGAGCAGTACTTC	CASSATLSSYEQYF
.	TRBV5-1	TRBD1	TRBJ2-5	TGCGCCAGCCACCCGGGGACAGCCCAAGAGACCCAGTACTTC	CASHPGTAQETQYF
.	TRBV5-1	.	TRBJ1-4	TGCGCCAGCAGCGTCCCCACAGGGCCAACTAATGAAAAACTGTTTTTT	CASSVPTGPTNEKLFF
.	TRBV28	TRBD1	TRBJ2-1	TGTGCCAGCATTCGGGACAGGGGATACCATGAGCAGTTCTTC	CASIRDRGYHEQFF
.	TRBV28	.	TRBJ2-1	TGTGCCAGCAGTTTAAGACAGGTGGGGGATGAGCAGTTCTTC	CASSLRQVGDEQFF
.	TRBV28	.	TRBJ1-1	TGTGCCAGCAGTTCACTCCCTACAGGGAACACTGAAGCTTTCTTT	CASSSLPTGNTEAFF
.	TRBV7-9	.	TRBJ2-5	TGTGCCAGCAGCTTTACGGGACCATCCCAAGAGACCCAGTACTTC	CASSFTGPSQETQYF
.	TRBV29-1	TRBD1	TRBJ1-2	TGCAGCGTCGGGACAGATTCTTCTAACTATGGCTACACCTTC	CSVGTDSSNYGYTF
.	TRBV27	.	TRBJ1-1	TGTGCCAGCAGTCCCCAGACAGGGAACACTGAAGCTTTCTTT	CASSPQTGNTEAFF
.	TRBV7-3	TRBD2	TRBJ2-1	TGTGCCAGCAGCTTAGTGGCTAGCGGGAGCCCAAGTGAGCAGTTCTTC	CASSLVASGSPSEQFF
.	TRBV7-2	.	TRBJ2-3	TGTGCCAGCAGCTTGTTAGGCCCAGATACGCAGTATTTT	CASSLLGPDTQYF
.	TRBV9	TRBD2	TRBJ2-5	TGTGCCAGCAGCGTAGGGCCTAGCGGGAGAGAGACCCAGTACTTC	CASSVGPSGRETQYF
.	TRBV28	.	TRBJ1-1	TGTGCCAGCAGTTTGCAGGGCCGAGGAGCTTTCTTT	CASSLQGRGAFF
.	TRBV7-9	TRBD2	TRBJ2-1	TGTGCCAGCAGCTTAGGGACTAGCGGGAGATACAATGAGCAGTTCTTC	CASSLGTSGRYNEQFF
.	TRBV11-3	.	TRBJ2-1	TGTGCCAGCAGCCCCAGAGGGGGGGCATACAATGAGCAGTTCTTC	CASSPRGGAYNEQFF
.	TRBV7-3	.	TRBJ1-2	TGTGCCAGCAGCCGGTCGAGATATGGCTACACCTTC	CASSRSRYGYTF
.	TRBV7-2	.	TRBJ2-7	TGTGCCAGCAGCTTGGGTGGGTCTCCCTACGAGCAGTACTTC	CASSLGGSPYEQYF
.	TRBV11-2	.	TRBJ2-7	TGTGCCAGCAGCCCCTCACGGGACCGCTACGAGCAGTACTTC	CASSPSRDRYEQYF
.	TRBV7-9	TRBD1	TRBJ2-5	TGTGCCAGCAGCTTCGCGACAGGGGCAATGCAGACCCAGTACTTC	CASSFATGAMQTQYF
.	TRBV27	TRBD2	TRBJ2-7	TGTGCCAGCAGTTCCCCGGGGACTAGCGCAACCTACGAGCAGTACTTC	CASSSPGTSATYEQYF
.	TRBV27	.	TRBJ1-1	TGTGCCAGCAGTCCGTGGACCTATTCGAACACTGAAGCTTTCTTT	CASSPWTYSNTEAFF
.	TRBV28	.	TRBJ2-7	TGTGCCAGCATCCTAAGACGGAGATCCTACGAGCAGTACTTC	CASILRRRSYEQYF
.	TRBV11-3	.	TRBJ2-2	TGTGCCAGCAGCTTAATATCGTCTACCGGGGAGCTGTTTTTT	CASSLISSTGELFF
few	TRBV5-1	.	TRBJ2-2	TGCGCCAGCAGCTTGGTAGGGACCGGGGAGCTGTTTTTT	CASSLVGTGELFF
.	TRBV7-8	.	TRBJ1-2	TGTGCCAGCACCCTAAACAACTATGGCTACACCTTC	CASTLNNYGYTF
.	TRBV28	.	TRBJ1-4	TGTGCCAGCAGTAGGACATCTGTCAATGAAAAACTGTTTTTT	CASSRTSVNEKLFF
.	TRBV7-8	TRBD1	TRBJ2-7	TGTGCCAGCAGCTTAGGGACAGGGGGCAGCGAGCAGTACTTC	CASSLGTGGSEQYF
.	TRBV28	TRBD1	TRBJ2-5	TGTGCCAGCAGACAGGGGGCTGTGGGTCTTTCGGCCCAGTACTTC	CASRQGAVGLSAQYF
.	TRBV7-2	.	TRBJ2-4	TGTGCCAGCAGCTTAGCGACAGGGAGGGGAGTGGCCAAAAACATTCAGTACTTC	CASSLATGRGVAKNIQYF
.	TRBV11-3	.	TRBJ2-1	TGTGCCAGCAGCCCCGAAGGGTCATACAATGAGCAGTTCTTC	CASSPEGSYNEQFF
.	TRBV29-1	TRBD1	TRBJ1-2	TGCAGCGTCGGGACAGTTTCCCCGAACTATGGCTACACCTTC	CSVGTVSPNYGYTF